This T cell receptor (beta chain) stems from a study of T cells in Graves' hyperthyroidism and ophthalmopathy. As for the study in general: The authors collected peripheral blood at initial diagnosis, before any treatment.

Germline CDR1 reads MNHEY; CDR2 reads SMNVEV (reference sequence). CDR3 length: 14 residues. This clonotype was counted only a few times. Its antigen remains unidentified. Sequence at one end of the junction differs from germline and may be a read error. From RNA transcripts, TCR beta CDR3 regions were amplified. First-round RT-PCR of the TCR CDR3 relied on the HTBI primer set. TCRdb reprocessed the multiplex PCR reads via MiXCR and lists one record per CDR3 protein. The sample consists of 550,000 to 800,000 distinct CDR3 sequences, roughly 17% of them appearing once. Findings and caveats of the study: With a median lead of approximately 6 months before onset, the model predicted ophthalmopathy. Most expanded thyroid clonotypes above 0.001 recurred in blood.

The chain joins TRBV27 to TRBJ2-1, with 7 bases that match TRBD2. Sequences were obtained from blood. The receptor's source is a man between 50 and 59 years old with Graves' hyperthyroidism. In DNA form, the CDR3 reads TGTGACAGCAGTTCCGGGACTACAAGCAATGAGCAGTTCTTC. This gives the protein CDSSSGTTSNEQFF.